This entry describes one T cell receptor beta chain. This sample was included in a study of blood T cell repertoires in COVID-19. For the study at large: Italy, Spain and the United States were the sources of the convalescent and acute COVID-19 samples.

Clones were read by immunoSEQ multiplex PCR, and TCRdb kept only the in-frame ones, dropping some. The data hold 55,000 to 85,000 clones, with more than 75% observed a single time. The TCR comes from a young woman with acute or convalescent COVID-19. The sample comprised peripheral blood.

The CDR3 bases are TGCGCCAGCAGCCAATTTCCGGGACTAGCGCTATACCAAGAGACCCAGTACTTC. Amino acids: CASSQFPGLALYQETQYF. The chain recombines TRBV4-1 with TRBJ2-5, with 10 bases identical to TRBD2. Losses at the gene ends were 2 bases for V and 0 bases for J; bases not matched to a gene: 9. The germline CDR1 and CDR2 sequences are MGHRA and YSYEKL. This CDR3 has 18 residues.